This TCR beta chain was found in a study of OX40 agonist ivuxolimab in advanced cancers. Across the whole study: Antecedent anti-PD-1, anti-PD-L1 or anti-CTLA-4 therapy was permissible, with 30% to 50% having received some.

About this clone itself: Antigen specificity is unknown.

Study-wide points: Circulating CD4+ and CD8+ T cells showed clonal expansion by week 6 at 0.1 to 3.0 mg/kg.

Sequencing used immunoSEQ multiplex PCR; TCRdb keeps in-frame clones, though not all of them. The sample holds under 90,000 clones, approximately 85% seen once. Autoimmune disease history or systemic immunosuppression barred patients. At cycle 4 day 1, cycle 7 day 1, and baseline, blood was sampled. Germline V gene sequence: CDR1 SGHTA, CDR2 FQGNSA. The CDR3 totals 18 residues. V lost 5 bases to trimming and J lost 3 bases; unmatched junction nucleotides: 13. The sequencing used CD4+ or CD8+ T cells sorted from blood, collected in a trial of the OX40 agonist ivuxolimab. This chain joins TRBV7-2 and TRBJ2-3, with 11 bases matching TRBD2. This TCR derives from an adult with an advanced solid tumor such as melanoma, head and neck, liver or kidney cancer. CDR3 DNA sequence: TGTGCCAGCAGCCCCCCCTGGGGGACTAGCGGTAGTACAGATACGCAGTATTTT. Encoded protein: CASSPPWGTSGSTDTQYF.